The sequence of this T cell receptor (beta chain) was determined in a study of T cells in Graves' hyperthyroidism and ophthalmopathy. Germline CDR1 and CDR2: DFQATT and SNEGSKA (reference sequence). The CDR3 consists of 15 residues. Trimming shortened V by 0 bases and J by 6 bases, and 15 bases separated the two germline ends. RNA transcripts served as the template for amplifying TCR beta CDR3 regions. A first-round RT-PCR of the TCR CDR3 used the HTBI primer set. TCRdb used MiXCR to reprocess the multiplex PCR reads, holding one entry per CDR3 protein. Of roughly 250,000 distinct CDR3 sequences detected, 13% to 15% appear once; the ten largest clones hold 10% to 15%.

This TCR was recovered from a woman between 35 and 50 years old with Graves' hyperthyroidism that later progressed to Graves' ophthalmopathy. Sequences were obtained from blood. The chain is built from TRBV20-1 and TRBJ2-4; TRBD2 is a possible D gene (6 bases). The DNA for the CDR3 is TGCAGTGCTAGAGATGTTAGGGAGGCGGGAAACATTCAGTACTTC. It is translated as CSARDVREAGNIQYF.